This TCR beta chain was sequenced in a study of OX40 agonist ivuxolimab in advanced cancers. Findings and limits, study-wide: Nonresponders included some who also had low normalized T-cell clonal expansion.

About this clone: Its cognate antigen is unknown.

Profiling relied on immunoSEQ multiplex PCR, and the TCRdb table lists in-frame clones only, not all of them. The sample contains 73,000 or so clones, more than 90% of which appear only once. Autoimmune disease history or systemic immunosuppression led to patient exclusion. This sequence was found in an adult with an advanced solid tumor such as melanoma, head and neck, liver or kidney cancer. The sample consisted of CD4+ or CD8+ T cells sorted from blood, taken in a trial of the OX40 agonist ivuxolimab.

As DNA, the CDR3 is TGCAGCGAGGGGCCAGAGTATGGCTACACCTTC. This gives the protein CSEGPEYGYTF. The chain recombines TRBV29-1 with TRBJ1-2; D might be TRBD1 (5 bases). The V and J ends lost 7 bases and 5 bases respectively, with 11 bases between them. CDR1 and CDR2 (germline): SQVTM, ANQGSEA. The CDR3 is 11 amino acids.